This T cell receptor (beta chain) comes out of a study of identical twins. From the 5' RACE reads, TCRdb called clonotypes with MiXCR, one entry per CDR3 protein. The table lists approximately 500,000 distinct CDR3 sequences, approximately 24% of them singletons. As concerns this clonotype: Its specificity is unknown.

Study results and limitations: Out-of-frame alpha sequences common to twins exhibited a surplus of low generation probability. Excess twin sharing in beta out-of-frame sequences was weaker.

Germline CDR1 SGHAT, CDR2 FQNNGV. CDR3 length: 15 amino acids. The germline V and J ends were trimmed by 5 bases and 2 bases, with 10 bases remaining between them. These records were also assigned to another study, of T cells expressing NK-cell markers. That publication notes: Clones of NKG2C+ T cells that had expanded were of unclear HCMV specificity.

The receptor comes from a young woman in good health. Material for sequencing was CD4+ T cells sorted from blood. The genes are TRBV11-2 and TRBJ2-6; D may be TRBD1 (6 bases). The CDR3 DNA sequence: TGTGCCAGCAGCGGGCACAGGGCTGGGGCCAACGTCCTGACTTTC. Amino acid sequence: CASSGHRAGANVLTF.